Here is one T cell receptor beta chain with its context. It has no known antigen specificity. The sample holds no much larger clone one base away, and base qualities are not on file. The sample originates from a study of cytomegalovirus exposure and HLA in healthy donors listed by TCRdb under 2017. Background on the whole study: In an earlier analysis of 587 of the donors, about 270 Gb of sequence data and approximately 120 million unique TCR beta sequences from about 179 million T cells were reported. Genome-wide SNP genotypes for about 65% of the roughly 670 donors were used in a later genetic analysis, which treated that subset as a discovery cohort. Besides the first cohort of around 700 subjects, a separate validation cohort made up of roughly 120 different subjects was used. Alongside the repertoire data, information on donor age, sex, ethnicity and CMV serostatus was compiled. A later analysis re-examined previously published TCR beta repertoires from 500 to 700 donors and added high-resolution HLA genotyping to investigate patterns of TCR occurrence. Among 350 to 400 genotyped donors of the cohort, an average of roughly 240,000 unique TCR beta nucleotide sequences were sequenced per donor, around a sixth of them non-productive. HLA typing covered class I and class II loci at four-digit resolution. The study profiled the T cell repertoires of more than 500 subjects by immunosequencing and related them to cytomegalovirus serostatus. An earlier analysis of around 540 of the donors applied high-throughput TCR beta sequencing to assess whether each TCR beta V gene segment acted as functional or pseudogenic. An early release covering roughly 600 HLA-typed donors comprised roughly 300 gigabases of sequencing data and about 90 million unique TCR sequences. About five DR-DQ haplotypes were handled as single units for association and clustering, since linkage in the cohort was strong. To predict cytomegalovirus infection status, the study combined high-throughput TCR immunosequencing, statistical association of individual TCRs with disease status, and machine learning. Of the roughly 400 genotyped donors, approximately 82% fell in the genetic ancestry cluster associated with self-reported Caucasian donors. The later analysis used no new phenotypic data to find candidate immune exposures, relying instead on TCR beta sequences and their occurrence across donors. Typing coverage varied by locus: 629-630 donors for A, B, C, DRB1 and DQB1; about 520 for DQA1; some 610 for DPA1; 400 to 480 for DPB1. The study aimed to test whether cataloging public T cell receptors could reveal signatures of past pathogen exposure. Every discovery cohort repertoire had been produced on one sequencing platform. The paper as a whole reports these results and caveats: According to a later analysis, TCR association rates differed among HLA loci, with DRB1 alleles showing the most associated TCRs and HLA-C alleles showing the fewest. V-gene and J-gene trimming of TCR beta chains was associated with a missense DCLRE1C variant in a later genetic analysis, and the association was replicated in an independent cohort. A further reported finding was that TCR beta sequences accurately predicted the HLA-A and HLA-B alleles for most subjects in the first cohort. Cytomegalovirus status was reported to be diagnosed by the classifier with high specificity and sensitivity in both the original and validation cohorts. According to the authors, the approach could potentially be generalized to other disease states and immunological phenotypes. CMV serostatus was the only immune exposure information available for the cohort. A later analysis found that HLA-associated TCR beta chains were more clonally expanded and had lower generation probabilities than equally common non-associated chains. Linkage disequilibrium might explain the correlated functional status among segregating V segments, but an unknown experimental factor could not be ruled out. A cluster of highly shared sequence variants was judged likely to represent a technical artifact of the sequencing pipeline. In an earlier analysis of approximately 590 of the donors, most TCR beta V segments were observed in productive rearrangements about 90% or about 30% of the time, broadly matching IMGT annotations. Only TCR beta chains were sequenced in this cohort, and the absence of alpha or paired-chain data limited detectable features. A few of the identified cytomegalovirus-associated TCR beta chains were confirmed in vitro to be specific for cytomegalovirus antigens. Strong co-occurrence of HLA alleles, especially DR and DQ, made assigning TCR associations to individual alleles difficult. Sequencing depth was assumed to be roughly uniform across donors in the presence/absence analyses, though that assumption may not hold. Because counts were too low, about 18 rarely observed V segments, including chromosome 9 orphons, were left out of the earlier analysis of several hundred of the donors. Compared with the roughly 600-donor mean, donors in an Asian-associated ancestry cluster had fewer N-insertions in productive TCRs, according to a later genetic analysis. Most CMV-associated TCR beta chains appeared to be HLA-restricted in a later analysis, and the HLA associations seemed to be driven largely by CMV exposure. In a later analysis, 15,000 to 20,000 TCR beta sequences were associated with specific HLA alleles at a false discovery rate of 0.05. According to a later analysis, parvovirus B19, influenza, CMV and Epstein-Barr virus appeared linked to several top co-occurrence clusters. The 87-base-pair reads could not distinguish some IMGT-functional V segments, including TRBV6-2 and TRBV6-3, so those segments were excluded. Most TCR sequences were seen in very few donors, while some public TCRs were found in many individuals. Because HLA typing was missing for some donors at each locus, association tests included only the typed subset. A total of about 150 TCR beta chains were listed by the study as associated with cytomegalovirus.

The CDR3 sequence holds 14 residues, the cysteine and phenylalanine included. Of all the DNA, just the CDR3 is kept, 42 bases in frame from base 1. V and J lose 3 bases and 3 bases, and a span of 10 bases separates them. From the germline V gene, CDR1 is SGDLS and CDR2 is YYNGEE. The cohort consisted of hundreds of healthy bone marrow donors. Cohort members were all nominally healthy when sampled, although unrecorded immune exposures were likely present. The donor tested CMV seropositive and was one of the 289 seropositive cohort members. A peripheral blood sample was provided by each donor, and peripheral blood mononuclear cells were used for TCR beta sequencing. Genomic DNA was extracted from the blood cell samples with the Qiagen DNeasy Blood Extraction Kit. Preparation of the library involved the immunoSEQ multiplex PCR assay. A mixture of 60 forward primers for TCR Vbeta segments and 13 reverse primers for TCR Jbeta segments was used in the multiplex PCR. Amplification of the CDR3 region of rearranged TCR beta genes was performed with a multiplex PCR assay on genomic DNA. On the Illumina HiSeq System, the amplified TCR beta libraries were sequenced as 87-base-pair reads. In the source study's methods: In a later analysis, around 80 million unique TCR beta chains were counted across the 650 to 700 repertoires, and roughly 11 million of these chains were shared by at least two donors. Raw reads were error-corrected and collapsed into unique sequences by a nearest-neighbor algorithm in which closely related sequences were merged to remove PCR and sequencing errors. CDR3 sequences were aligned to IMGT reference sequences to assign V, D and J gene segments. Each retained sequence needed at least a six-nucleotide match to both a V gene segment and a J gene segment. A rearrangement counted as productive if the CDR3 had no stop codons and remained in frame with V and J, and every other rearrangement counted as non-productive. Following IMGT convention, CDR3 was defined as the stretch from the second conserved V-encoded cysteine up to the conserved J-encoded phenylalanine. The earlier analysis of about 610 of the donors excluded any sequence lacking an unambiguous match to a single V gene segment. An earlier analysis of over 450 of the donors classified V segments as functional when productive rearrangements were above 56.7% and as segregating when the standard deviation between donors was above 5%. To diagnose cytomegalovirus status from the catalog of TCR beta chain sequences, a statistical classification framework was built. V and J gene assignment, in a later analysis, came from comparing TCR nucleotide sequences with IMGT/GENE-DB human TR gene sequences. Using the TCRdist pipeline, a later analysis assigned CDR3 sequences along with most-parsimonious VDJ recombination scenarios. In a later analysis, each TCR beta chain was defined by its CDR3 amino acid sequence together with its V-gene family, and reads without a unique V-gene family were excluded. As a way to deal with suspected cross-contamination and a sequencing artifact, a later analysis dropped 450 to 700 nucleotide sequences that were highly shared and had low generation probability. In a later analysis, a clonal expansion index was calculated for each public chain from normalized within-repertoire ranks of inferred template counts. In a later analysis, generation probabilities were computed with a VDJ recombination model fitted to out-of-frame rearrangements, and the resulting probabilities were checked against IGoR. A later analysis scored TCR-TCR, TCR-HLA and TCR-CMV co-occurrence with hypergeometric tests, applying a repertoire-size bias correction to TCR pairs. A later analysis estimated false discovery rates by permuting HLA or CMV assignments 20 times. In a later analysis, co-occurring TCRs were grouped using DBSCAN, with TCRdist sequence similarity added in when clustering inside HLA-allele-positive subsets. Co-occurrence clustering excluded repertoires with fewer than 30,000 or more than 120,000 public chains, plus five with anomalous nucleotide sharing. TCRdb stores this immuneACCESS table with in-frame sequences only. Part of the clones is absent; in the studies checked, under half of the shortfall reflects unresolved V genes, and no reason is known for the rest. V, J and clone size reflect that table, while D and trimming were determined from the DNA. This sample holds roughly 250,000 clones; 84% were observed only once. More than 1.5% of the sample is held by the ten biggest clonotypes.

The sequenced sample was PBMCs. The clonotype originates from a woman in her 40s in good health and CMV-seropositive. The chain joins TRBV9 to TRBJ2-1; 6 matching bases give a weak D call of TRBD1. The nucleotide sequence is given as TGTGCCAGCAGCGCGACAGGAGTCTACAATGAGCAGTTCTTC. Translated, this gives CASSATGVYNEQFF.